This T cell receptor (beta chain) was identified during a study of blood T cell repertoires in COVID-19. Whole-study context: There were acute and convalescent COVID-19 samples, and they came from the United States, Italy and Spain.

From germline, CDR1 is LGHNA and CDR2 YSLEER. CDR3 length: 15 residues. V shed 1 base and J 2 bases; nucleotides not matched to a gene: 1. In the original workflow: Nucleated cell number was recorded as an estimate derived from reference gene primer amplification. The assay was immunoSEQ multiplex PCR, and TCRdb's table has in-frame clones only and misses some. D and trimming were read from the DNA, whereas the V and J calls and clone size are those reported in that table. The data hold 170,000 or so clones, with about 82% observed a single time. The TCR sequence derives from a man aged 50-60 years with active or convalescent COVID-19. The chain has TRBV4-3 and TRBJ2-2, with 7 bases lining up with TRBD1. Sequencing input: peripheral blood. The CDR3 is CASSQGDRNTGELFF. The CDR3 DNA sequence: TGCGCCAGCAGCCAAGGGGACAGAAACACCGGGGAGCTGTTTTTT.